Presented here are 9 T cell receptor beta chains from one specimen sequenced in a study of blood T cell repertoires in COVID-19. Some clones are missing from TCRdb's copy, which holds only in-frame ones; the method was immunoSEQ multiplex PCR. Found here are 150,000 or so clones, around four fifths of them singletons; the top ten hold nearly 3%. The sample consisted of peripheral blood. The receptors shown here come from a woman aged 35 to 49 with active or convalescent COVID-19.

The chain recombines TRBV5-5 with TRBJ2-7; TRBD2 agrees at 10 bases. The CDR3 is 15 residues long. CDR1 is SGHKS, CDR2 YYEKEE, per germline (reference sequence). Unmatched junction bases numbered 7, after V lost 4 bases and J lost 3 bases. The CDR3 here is CASSPTWTSGYEQYF. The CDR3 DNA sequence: TGTGCCAGCAGCCCGACCTGGACTAGCGGCTACGAGCAGTACTTC.

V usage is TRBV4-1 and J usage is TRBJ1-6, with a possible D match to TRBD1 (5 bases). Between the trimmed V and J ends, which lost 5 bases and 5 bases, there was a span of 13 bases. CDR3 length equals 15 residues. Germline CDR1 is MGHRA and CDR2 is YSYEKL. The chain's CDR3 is CASSREGPNNSPLHF. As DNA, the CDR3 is TGCGCCAGCAGCAGGGAGGGGCCAAATAATTCACCCCTCCACTTT.

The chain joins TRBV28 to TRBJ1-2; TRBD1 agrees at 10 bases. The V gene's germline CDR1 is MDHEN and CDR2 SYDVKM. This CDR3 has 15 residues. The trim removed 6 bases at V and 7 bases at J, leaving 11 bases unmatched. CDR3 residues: CASSRPGQGMSGYTF. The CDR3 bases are TGTGCCAGCAGCAGACCGGGACAGGGGATGAGTGGCTACACCTTC.

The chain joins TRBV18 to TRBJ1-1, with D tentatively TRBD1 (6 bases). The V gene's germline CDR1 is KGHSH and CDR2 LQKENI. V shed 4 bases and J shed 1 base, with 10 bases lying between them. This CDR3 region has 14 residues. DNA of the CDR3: TGTGCCAGCTCACGGACCAGGGGGAACACTGAAGCTTTCTTT. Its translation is CASSRTRGNTEAFF.

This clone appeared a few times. DNA of the CDR3: TGTGCCAGCCAATGGGCAGGGGTGGACGGAGCTTTCTTT. It encodes CASQWAGVDGAFF. This chain joins TRBV19 and TRBJ1-1; a weak D match, TRBD1 (6 bases). CDR3 size: 13 residues. CDR1 and CDR2 from the germline V gene are LNHDA and SQIVND (reference sequence). V lost 9 bases and J lost 10, with 21 bases in between. Supplemented by reference TRBV19 and TRBJ1-1, the full variable domain reads DGGITQSPKYLFRKEGQNVTLSCEQNLNHDAMYWYRQDPGQGLRLIYYSQIVNDFQKGDIAEGYSVSREKKESFPLTVTSAQKNPTAFYLCASQWAGVDGAFFGQGTRLTVV.

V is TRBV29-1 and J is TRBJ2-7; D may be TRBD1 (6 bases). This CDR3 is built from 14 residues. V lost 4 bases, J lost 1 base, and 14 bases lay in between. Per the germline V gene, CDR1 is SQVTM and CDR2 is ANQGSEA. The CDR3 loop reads CSVVGYGTSYEQYF. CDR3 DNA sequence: TGCAGCGTTGTGGGGTACGGGACATCCTACGAGCAGTACTTC.

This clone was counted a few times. The CDR3 DNA follows: TGCAGTGCTAGTGGGCAGGGAAGCTATGGCTACACCTTC. Translating it yields CSASGQGSYGYTF. The chain couples TRBV20-1 to TRBJ1-2; D is possibly TRBD1 (5 bases). Germline loops: CDR1 DFQATT, CDR2 SNEGSKA (reference sequence). The CDR3 contains 13 residues. V was cut by 3 bases and J by 4 bases, with 12 bases left in between.

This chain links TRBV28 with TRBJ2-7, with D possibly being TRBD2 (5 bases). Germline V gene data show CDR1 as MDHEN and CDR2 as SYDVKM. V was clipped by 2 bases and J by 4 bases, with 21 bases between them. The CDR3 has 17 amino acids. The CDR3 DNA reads TGTGCCAGCAGTTTAGGCTTGCGCACCACCTCGGGATACGAGCAGTACTTC. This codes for CASSLGLRTTSGYEQYF. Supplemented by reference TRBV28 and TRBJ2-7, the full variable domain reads DVKVTQSSRYLVKRTGEKVFLECVQDMDHENMFWYRQDPGLGLRLIYFSYDVKMKEKGDIPEGYSVSREKKERFSLILESASTNQTSMYLCASSLGLRTTSGYEQYFGPGTRLTVT.

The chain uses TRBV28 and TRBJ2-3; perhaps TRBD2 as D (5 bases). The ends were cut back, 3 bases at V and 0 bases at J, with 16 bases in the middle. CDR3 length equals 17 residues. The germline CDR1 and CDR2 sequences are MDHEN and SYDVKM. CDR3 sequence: CASSFRDYISSTDTQYF. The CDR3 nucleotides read TGTGCCAGCAGTTTCCGTGACTACATTTCTAGCACAGATACGCAGTATTTT.